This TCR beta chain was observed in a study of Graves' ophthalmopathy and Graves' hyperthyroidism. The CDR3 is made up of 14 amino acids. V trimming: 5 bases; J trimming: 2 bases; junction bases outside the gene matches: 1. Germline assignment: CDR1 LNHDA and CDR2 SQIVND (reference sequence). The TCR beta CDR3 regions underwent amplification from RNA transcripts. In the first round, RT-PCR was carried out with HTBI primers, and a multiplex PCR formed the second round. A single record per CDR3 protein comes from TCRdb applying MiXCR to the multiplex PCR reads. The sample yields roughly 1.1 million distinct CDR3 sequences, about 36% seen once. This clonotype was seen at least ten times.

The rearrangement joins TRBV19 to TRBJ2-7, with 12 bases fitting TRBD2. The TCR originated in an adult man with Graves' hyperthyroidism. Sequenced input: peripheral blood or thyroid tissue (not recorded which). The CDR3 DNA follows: TGTGCCAGTAGTGGACTAGCGGGAACCTACGAGCAGTACTTC. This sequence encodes CASSGLAGTYEQYF.